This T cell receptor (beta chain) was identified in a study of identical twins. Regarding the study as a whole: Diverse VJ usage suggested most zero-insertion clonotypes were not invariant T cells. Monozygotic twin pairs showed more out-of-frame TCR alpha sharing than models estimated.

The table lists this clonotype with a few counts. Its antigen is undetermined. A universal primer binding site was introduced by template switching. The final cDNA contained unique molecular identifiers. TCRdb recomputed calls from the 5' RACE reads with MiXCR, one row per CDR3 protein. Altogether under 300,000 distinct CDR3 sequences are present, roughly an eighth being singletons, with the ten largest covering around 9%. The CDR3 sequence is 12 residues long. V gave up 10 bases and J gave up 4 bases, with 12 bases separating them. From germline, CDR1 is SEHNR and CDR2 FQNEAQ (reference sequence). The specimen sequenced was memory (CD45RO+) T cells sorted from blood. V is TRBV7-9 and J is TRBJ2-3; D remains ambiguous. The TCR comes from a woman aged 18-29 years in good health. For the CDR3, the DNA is TGTGCCACCGAAAACCTACCAGATACGCAGTATTTT. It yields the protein CATENLPDTQYF.